Listed below are T cell receptor beta chains from one sample, sequenced in a study of blood T cell repertoires in COVID-19. Repertoires were generated with immunoSEQ multiplex PCR, while TCRdb's copy carries only in-frame clones and drops some. The sample has around 60,000 clones; about two thirds are singletons. The sequenced sample consisted of peripheral blood. These receptors all come from a woman in her seventies with COVID-19, enrolled during active disease. Each CDR3 is given with its conserved first and last residue. The D gene is left open where the match is weak. Only some rows state a clone size, as once, few, many or a class for expanded clones.

j_gene	abundance	v_gene	d_gene	CDR3nt	CDR3aa
TRBJ2-3	NA	TRBV4-2	TRBD2	TGTGCCAGCAGCCAAACTAGCGGGGGGTCTAGCACAGATACGCAGTATTTT	CASSQTSGGSSTDTQYF
TRBJ2-2	NA	TRBV9	NA	TGTGCCAGCAGCGTAAACGGAGAGCGGGCCACCGGGGAGCTGTTTTTT	CASSVNGERATGELFF
TRBJ2-5	NA	TRBV14	TRBD2	TGTGCCAGCAGCCAGGGACTAGCTAATACAGAGACCCAGTACTTC	CASSQGLANTETQYF
TRBJ1-1	few	TRBV29-1	TRBD1	TGCAGCGCTGACAGGGAGGTCACTGAAGCTTTCTTT	CSADREVTEAFF
TRBJ1-1	NA	TRBV6-2/TRBV6-3	TRBD1	TGTGCCAGCAGTTGGGGACAGGCTGTTGAAGCTTTCTTT	CASSWGQAVEAFF
TRBJ1-5	NA	TRBV2	NA	TGTGCCAGCAGTGAACAGGGTCGGGATCAGCCCCAGCATTTT	CASSEQGRDQPQHF
TRBJ1-6	NA	TRBV18	TRBD1	TGTGCCAGCTCACCACAAGGGGGCGTAAATAATTCACCCCTCCACTTT	CASSPQGGVNNSPLHF
TRBJ2-3	NA	TRBV7-9	TRBD1	TGTGCCAGCAGCTGGACAGGGGTTATGACAGATACGCAGTATTTT	CASSWTGVMTDTQYF
TRBJ2-1	once	TRBV7-2	NA	TGTGCCAGCAGCTTGAGACTCCGAGGCAATGAGCAGTTCTTC	CASSLRLRGNEQFF
TRBJ2-5	NA	TRBV9	TRBD2	TGTGCCAGCAGCGTAGGCCCCGGTCCGGGACTAGCGGGAGGGGGAGGAGAGACCCAGTACTTC	CASSVGPGPGLAGGGGETQYF
TRBJ2-2	NA	TRBV5-6	TRBD1	TGTGCCAGCAGCAAGGACAGGGGGCAGGTCGGGGAGCTGTTTTTT	CASSKDRGQVGELFF
TRBJ1-5	NA	TRBV6-6	NA	TGTGCCAGCACTTCGCCACAGGTCGGGCAGCCCCAGCATTTT	CASTSPQVGQPQHF
TRBJ2-5	large	TRBV10-2	TRBD2	TGCGCCAGCAGTATGGGACTAGCGGGGGCGTACCAAGAGACCCAGTACTTC	CASSMGLAGAYQETQYF
TRBJ1-1	NA	TRBV27	NA	TGTGCCAGCAGTTTAACAGGTGGGAACACTGAAGCTTTCTTT	CASSLTGGNTEAFF
TRBJ1-2	NA	TRBV15	NA	TGTGCCACCAGCAGCACGACAGGCGGTGGCTACACCTTC	CATSSTTGGGYTF
TRBJ2-7	NA	TRBV5-1	TRBD1	TGCGCCAGCAGCTTGGGGGACAGCTGGGGCGAGCAGTACTTC	CASSLGDSWGEQYF
TRBJ1-2	once	TRBV7-9	NA	TGTGCCAGCAGCTTTCACGACAGATCTAACTATGGCTACACCTTC	CASSFHDRSNYGYTF
TRBJ2-7	NA	TRBV3-1/TRBV3-2	NA	TGTGCCAGCAGCCAAGGATCGGTTTCCTACGAGCAGTACTTC	CASSQGSVSYEQYF
TRBJ2-5	NA	TRBV6-5	NA	TGTGCCAGCAGTCGGACACCACAAGAGACCCAGTACTTC	CASSRTPQETQYF
TRBJ2-1	NA	TRBV6-2/TRBV6-3	NA	TGTGCCAGCAGTTACTCGGTGGCCAGGGTAAATGAGCAGTTCTTC	CASSYSVARVNEQFF
TRBJ1-1	NA	TRBV2	NA	TGTGCCAGCAGTACAGTCATGAACACTGAAGCTTTCTTT	CASSTVMNTEAFF
TRBJ2-1	NA	TRBV4-1	TRBD2	TGCGCCAGCAGCCCGCTAGGCGGGAGGGCGGGTGAGCAGTTCTTC	CASSPLGGRAGEQFF